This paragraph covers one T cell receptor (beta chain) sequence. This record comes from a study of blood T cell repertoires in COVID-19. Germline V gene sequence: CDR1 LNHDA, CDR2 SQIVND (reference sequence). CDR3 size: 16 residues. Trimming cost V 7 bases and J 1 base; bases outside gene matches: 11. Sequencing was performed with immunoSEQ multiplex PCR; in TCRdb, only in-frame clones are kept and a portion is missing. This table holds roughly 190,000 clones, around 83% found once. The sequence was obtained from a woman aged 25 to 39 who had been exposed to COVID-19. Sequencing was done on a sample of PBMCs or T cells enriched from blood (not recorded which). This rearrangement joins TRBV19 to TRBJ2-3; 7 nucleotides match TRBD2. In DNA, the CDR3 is TGTGCCAGTACGAGGGGCCCCCGGGGGGGCACAGATACGCAGTATTTT. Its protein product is CASTRGPRGGTDTQYF.